This is a list of T cell receptor beta chains from one sample in a study of blood T cell repertoires in COVID-19. The table came from immunoSEQ multiplex PCR; TCRdb's copy has only in-frame clones and leaves some out. Of roughly 380,000 clones in the sample, roughly 86% were seen once. The sequencing input was PBMCs or T cells enriched from blood (not recorded which). These receptors were taken from a woman aged 25 to 39 who had been exposed to COVID-19. CDR3s include the opening cysteine and the closing phenylalanine or tryptophan. Fields, in order: clone size, V gene, J gene, D gene, CDR3 protein, CDR3 DNA. D genes are given only for firm matches. Not all rows give a size; the values are once, few, many and, for expanded clones, a class.

.	TRBV7-3	TRBJ2-3	.	CASSLTGAPYTDTQYF	TGTGCCAGCAGCCTCACGGGAGCTCCCTACACAGATACGCAGTATTTT
.	TRBV11-2	TRBJ2-1	.	CASSSSPATNEQFF	TGTGCCAGCAGCTCCAGTCCAGCGACCAATGAGCAGTTCTTC
.	TRBV28	TRBJ1-3	.	CASRPWRGSSGNTIYF	TGTGCCAGCAGGCCTTGGCGGGGTTCCTCTGGAAACACCATATATTTT
.	TRBV6-5	TRBJ2-7	.	CASNPLGATYEQYF	TGTGCCAGCAACCCTTTGGGGGCCACCTACGAGCAGTACTTC
.	TRBV28	TRBJ2-7	TRBD2	CASSLLGTSGTYEQYF	TGTGCCAGCAGTTTATTAGGGACTAGCGGGACCTACGAGCAGTACTTC
.	TRBV5-1	TRBJ1-6	.	CASSLGSSYNSPLHF	TGCGCCAGCAGCTTGGGTAGCTCCTATAATTCACCCCTCCACTTT
.	TRBV10-1	TRBJ2-3	.	CASSESGRGLRDTQYF	TGCGCCAGCAGTGAGTCGGGTAGGGGCCTTAGGGATACGCAGTATTTT
.	TRBV30	TRBJ1-2	.	CASPPEGRNGYTF	TGTGCCTCCCCTCCGGAGGGGAGGAATGGCTACACCTTC
.	TRBV18	TRBJ2-7	TRBD1	CASSPGTGASYEQYF	TGTGCCAGCTCCCCCGGGACAGGGGCTTCCTACGAGCAGTACTTC
.	TRBV18	TRBJ2-7	.	CASSPTGSSYEQYF	TGTGCCAGCTCACCAACCGGGAGCTCCTACGAGCAGTACTTC
.	TRBV24-1	TRBJ1-1	.	CATSDTRTGGTEAFF	TGTGCCACCAGTGATACCAGGACCGGGGGCACTGAAGCTTTCTTT
.	TRBV5-1	TRBJ2-1	.	CASSLIRDGIPNNEQFF	TGCGCCAGCAGCTTGATTCGCGACGGGATACCGAACAATGAGCAGTTCTTC
.	TRBV29-1	TRBJ2-3	TRBD2	CSLKREGPGDTQYF	TGCAGCCTAAAGCGGGAGGGCCCAGGAGATACGCAGTATTTT
.	TRBV12-3/TRBV12-4	TRBJ2-1	TRBD2	CASSILAGVSQFF	TGTGCCAGCAGTATATTAGCGGGAGTGTCTCAGTTCTTC
.	TRBV12-3/TRBV12-4	TRBJ2-7	.	CASSSGQPYEQYF	TGTGCCAGCAGTTCGGGACAACCATACGAGCAGTACTTC
.	TRBV4-1	TRBJ1-4	TRBD1	CASSQADREGEKLFF	TGCGCCAGCAGCCAAGCGGACAGGGAGGGGGAAAAACTGTTTTTT
once	TRBV27	TRBJ1-4	.	CASSSRGVDEKLFF	TGTGCCAGCAGTTCCCGGGGGGTTGATGAAAAACTGTTTTTT
.	TRBV7-3	TRBJ1-1	TRBD1	CASSLRQGTEAFF	TGTGCCAGCAGCTTAAGACAGGGCACTGAAGCTTTCTTT
.	TRBV5-1	TRBJ1-3	TRBD1	CASTLTGTGAGNTIYF	TGCGCCAGCACCCTGACCGGGACAGGGGCTGGAAACACCATATATTTT
.	TRBV21-1	TRBJ1-2	.	CASSKCFGRATGLGNYGYTF	TGTGCCAGCAGCAAATGCTTCGGGAGGGCCACGGGGCTGGGTAACTATGGCTACACCTTC
.	TRBV9	TRBJ1-1	.	CASSVSVGHTEAFF	TGTGCCAGCAGCGTTTCGGTCGGTCACACTGAAGCTTTCTTT
.	TRBV11-2	TRBJ2-1	.	CASSLGQGSYNEQFF	TGTGCCAGCAGCTTAGGCCAGGGCTCCTACAATGAGCAGTTCTTC
.	TRBV18	TRBJ2-5	.	CASSGGQAVREETQYF	TGTGCCAGCTCAGGCGGCCAGGCTGTGAGGGAGGAGACCCAGTACTTC
.	TRBV6-6	TRBJ1-2	.	CASSYAGDSSYGYTF	TGTGCCAGCAGTTACGCGGGGGATTCCTCCTATGGCTACACCTTC
once	TRBV28	TRBJ2-5	.	CASRSSSGRGGETQYF	TGTGCCAGCAGGTCTAGCAGCGGGCGAGGCGGAGAGACCCAGTACTTC
.	TRBV7-3	TRBJ1-2	.	CASSPSTRWGRGGYTF	TGTGCCAGCAGCCCTAGCACTCGGTGGGGGCGCGGGGGCTACACCTTC
.	TRBV27	TRBJ2-1	TRBD2	CASSLGLAGDSQFF	TGTGCCAGCAGTTTAGGGCTAGCGGGAGATTCGCAGTTCTTC
.	TRBV28	TRBJ2-1	TRBD2	CASSSLLAGISYNEQFF	TGTGCCAGCAGTTCACTCCTAGCGGGGATATCCTACAATGAGCAGTTCTTC
once	TRBV27	TRBJ1-4	.	CASSLYHRDTRKTNEKLFF	TGTGCCAGCAGTTTATACCACCGGGACACGAGAAAAACTAATGAAAAACTGTTTTTT
.	TRBV7-9	TRBJ2-7	.	CASSHRDSYEQYF	TGTGCCAGCAGCCACAGGGACTCCTACGAGCAGTACTTC
.	TRBV11-3	TRBJ2-5	.	CASSSYRGWETQYF	TGTGCCAGCAGCTCTTATAGAGGATGGGAGACCCAGTACTTC
.	TRBV19	TRBJ1-1	.	CASSIRGGTEAFF	TGTGCCAGTAGTATCAGGGGTGGCACTGAAGCTTTCTTT
once	TRBV28	TRBJ1-5	.	CASLDSHQPQHF	TGTGCCAGCCTAGACAGCCATCAGCCCCAGCATTTT
.	TRBV4-2	TRBJ1-1	.	CASSQGAQGNTEAFF	TGTGCCAGCAGCCAAGGGGCACAGGGGAACACTGAAGCTTTCTTT
.	TRBV5-1	TRBJ2-7	TRBD2	CASSAHGGRGEQYF	TGCGCCAGCAGTGCCCACGGCGGGAGGGGCGAGCAGTACTTC
.	TRBV7-3	TRBJ2-7	TRBD1	CASSLGTDGEQYF	TGTGCCAGCAGCTTGGGGACAGACGGGGAGCAGTACTTC
.	TRBV12-3/TRBV12-4	TRBJ2-7	.	CASSFRGLYEQYF	TGTGCCAGCAGTTTCAGGGGCCTCTACGAGCAGTACTTC
.	TRBV28	TRBJ1-2	.	CASSLGGGSPYGYTF	TGTGCCAGCAGTTTAGGGGGGGGGTCTCCCTATGGCTACACCTTC
.	TRBV24-1	TRBJ2-7	.	CATSEQGYEQYF	TGTGCCACCAGTGAGCAGGGGTACGAGCAGTACTTC
.	TRBV28	TRBJ1-1	TRBD1	CASSLDRAEAFF	TGTGCCAGCAGTTTGGACAGGGCTGAAGCTTTCTTT
.	TRBV11-2	TRBJ1-2	.	CASSLARGGGYTF	TGTGCCAGCAGCTTAGCTCGGGGTGGAGGCTACACCTTC
.	TRBV29-1	TRBJ1-2	TRBD1	CSVETGQGYGYTF	TGCAGCGTTGAAACGGGACAGGGCTATGGCTACACCTTC